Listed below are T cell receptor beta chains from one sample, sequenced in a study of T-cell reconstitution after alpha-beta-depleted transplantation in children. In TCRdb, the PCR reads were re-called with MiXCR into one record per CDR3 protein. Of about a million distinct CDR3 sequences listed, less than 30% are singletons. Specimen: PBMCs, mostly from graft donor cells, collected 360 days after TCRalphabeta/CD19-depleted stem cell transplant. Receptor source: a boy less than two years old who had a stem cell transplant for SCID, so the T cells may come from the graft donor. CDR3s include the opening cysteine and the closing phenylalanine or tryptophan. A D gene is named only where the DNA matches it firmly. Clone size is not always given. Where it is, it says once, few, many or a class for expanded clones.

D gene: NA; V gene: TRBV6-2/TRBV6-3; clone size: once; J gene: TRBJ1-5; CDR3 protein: CASSYSGKRSNQPQHF; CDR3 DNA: TGTGCCAGCAGTTACTCAGGCAAAAGGAGCAATCAGCCCCAGCATTTT
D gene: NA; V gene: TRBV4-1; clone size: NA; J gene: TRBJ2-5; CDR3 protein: CASSQGQYQETQYF; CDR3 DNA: TGCGCCAGCAGCCAAGGGCAATACCAAGAGACCCAGTACTTC
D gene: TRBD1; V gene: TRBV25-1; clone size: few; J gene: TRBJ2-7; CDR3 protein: CASSEWGTGESSYEQYF; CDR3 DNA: TGTGCCAGCAGTGAATGGGGGACAGGGGAAAGCTCCTACGAGCAGTACTTC
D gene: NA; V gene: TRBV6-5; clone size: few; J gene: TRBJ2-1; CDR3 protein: CASSYGESNEQFF; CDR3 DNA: TGTGCCAGCAGTTACGGGGAGTCCAATGAGCAGTTCTTC
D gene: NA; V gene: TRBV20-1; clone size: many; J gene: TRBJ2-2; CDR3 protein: CSASPDWGVRTGELFF; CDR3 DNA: TGCAGTGCTAGCCCCGATTGGGGGGTTAGGACCGGGGAGCTGTTTTTT
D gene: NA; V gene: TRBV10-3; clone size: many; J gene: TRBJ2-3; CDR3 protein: CAISRTSTDTQYF; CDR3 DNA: TGTGCCATCAGCCGAACTAGCACAGATACGCAGTATTTT
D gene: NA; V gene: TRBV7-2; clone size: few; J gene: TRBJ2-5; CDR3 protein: CASSLDGGKTQYF; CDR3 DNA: TGTGCCAGCAGCCTAGATGGGGGGAAGACCCAGTACTTC
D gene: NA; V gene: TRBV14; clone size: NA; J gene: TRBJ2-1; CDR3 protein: CASSQRTPGPAEQFF; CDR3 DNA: TGTGCCAGCAGCCAAAGGACCCCAGGGCCCGCTGAGCAGTTCTTC
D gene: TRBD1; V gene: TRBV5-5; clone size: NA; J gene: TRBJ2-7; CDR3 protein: CASNGQGGIYEQYF; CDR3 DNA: TGTGCCAGCAACGGACAGGGAGGTATCTACGAGCAGTACTTC
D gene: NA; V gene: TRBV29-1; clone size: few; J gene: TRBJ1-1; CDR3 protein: CSVEGLQERGSTEAFF; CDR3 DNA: TGCAGCGTTGAAGGACTACAGGAACGGGGGAGCACTGAAGCTTTCTTT
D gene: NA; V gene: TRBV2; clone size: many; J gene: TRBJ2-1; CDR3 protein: CASAGWATNEQFF; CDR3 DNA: TGTGCCAGCGCGGGGTGGGCCACCAATGAGCAGTTCTTC
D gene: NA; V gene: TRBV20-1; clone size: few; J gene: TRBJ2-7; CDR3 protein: CSASPPDLFYEQYF; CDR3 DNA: TGCAGTGCTAGTCCCCCAGATCTCTTCTACGAGCAGTACTTC
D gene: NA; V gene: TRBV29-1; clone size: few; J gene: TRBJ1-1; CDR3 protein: CSVAGLSLNTEAFF; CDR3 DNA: TGCAGCGTTGCGGGTCTTTCACTGAACACTGAAGCTTTCTTT
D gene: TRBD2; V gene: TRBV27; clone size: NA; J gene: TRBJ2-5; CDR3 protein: CASSPLGSGGPQETQYF; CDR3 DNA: TGTGCCAGCAGTCCCCTAGGGAGCGGGGGGCCCCAAGAGACCCAGTACTTC
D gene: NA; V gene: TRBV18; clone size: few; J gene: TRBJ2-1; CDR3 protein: CASSPQGPSSYNEQFF; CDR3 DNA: TGTGCCAGCTCACCCCAGGGACCGAGCTCCTACAATGAGCAGTTCTTC
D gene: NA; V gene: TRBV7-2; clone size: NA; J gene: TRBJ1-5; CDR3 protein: CASSLVPGSNQPQHF; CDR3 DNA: TGTGCCAGCAGCTTAGTCCCGGGGAGCAATCAGCCCCAGCATTTT
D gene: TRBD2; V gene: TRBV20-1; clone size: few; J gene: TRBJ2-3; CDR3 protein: CSARGDRTSQDTQYF; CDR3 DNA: TGCAGTGCTAGAGGGGATAGGACTAGTCAAGATACGCAGTATTTT
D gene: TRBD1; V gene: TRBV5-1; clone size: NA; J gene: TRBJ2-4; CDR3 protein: CASSLQGRTVAKNIQYF; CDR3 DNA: TGCGCCAGCAGCTTACAGGGGAGAACGGTAGCCAAAAACATTCAGTACTTC
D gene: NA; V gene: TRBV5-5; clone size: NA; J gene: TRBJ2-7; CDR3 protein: CASSNVGLDYEQYF; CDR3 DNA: TGTGCCAGCAGCAACGTCGGCCTAGACTACGAGCAGTACTTC
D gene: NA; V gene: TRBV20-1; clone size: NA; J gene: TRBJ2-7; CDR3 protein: CSVKLGLYEQYF; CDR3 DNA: TGCAGTGTCAAGCTCGGGTTGTACGAGCAGTACTTC
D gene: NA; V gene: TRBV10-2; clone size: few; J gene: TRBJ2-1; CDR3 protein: CASTKGGGRDEQFF; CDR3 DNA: TGCGCCAGCACGAAAGGGGGGGGCCGGGATGAGCAGTTCTTC
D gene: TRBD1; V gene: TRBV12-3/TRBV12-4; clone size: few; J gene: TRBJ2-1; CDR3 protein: CASSPYPQGQAYNEQFF; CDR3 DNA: TGTGCCAGCAGTCCCTATCCACAGGGACAGGCTTACAATGAGCAGTTCTTC
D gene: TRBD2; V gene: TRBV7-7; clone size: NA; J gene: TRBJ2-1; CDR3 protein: CASSRGGSNNEQFF; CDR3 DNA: TGTGCCAGCAGTCGCGGGGGTAGCAACAATGAGCAGTTCTTC
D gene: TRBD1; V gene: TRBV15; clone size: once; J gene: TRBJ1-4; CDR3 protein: CATSRDSGQGHEKLFF; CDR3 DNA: TGTGCCACCAGCAGAGATAGCGGACAGGGCCATGAAAAACTGTTTTTT
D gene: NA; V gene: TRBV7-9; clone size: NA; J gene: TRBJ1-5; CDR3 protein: CASSLGSQGQPQHF; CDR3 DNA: TGTGCCAGCAGCTTGGGATCCCAGGGGCAGCCCCAGCATTTT
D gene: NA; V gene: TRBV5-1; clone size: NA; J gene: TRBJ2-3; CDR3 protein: CASSLVQVAGDTQYF; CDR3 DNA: TGCGCCAGCAGCTTGGTTCAGGTGGCGGGAGATACGCAGTATTTT
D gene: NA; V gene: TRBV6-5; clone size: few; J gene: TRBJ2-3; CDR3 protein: CASSYRGRLYRPDTQYF; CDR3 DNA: TGTGCCAGCAGTTACCGGGGGCGCCTATATCGCCCAGATACGCAGTATTTT
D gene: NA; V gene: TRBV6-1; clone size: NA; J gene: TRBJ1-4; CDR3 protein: CASSDPRDGSREKLFF; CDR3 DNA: TGTGCCAGCAGTGATCCTCGGGACGGGTCTCGGGAAAAACTGTTTTTT
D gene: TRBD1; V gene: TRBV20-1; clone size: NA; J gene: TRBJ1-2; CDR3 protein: CSATGTGTPDYGYTF; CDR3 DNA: TGCAGTGCCACCGGGACAGGGACGCCCGACTATGGCTACACCTTC
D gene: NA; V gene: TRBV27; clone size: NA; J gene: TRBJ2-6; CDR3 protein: CASSLGGVASGANVLTF; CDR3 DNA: TGTGCCAGCAGTTTAGGGGGCGTCGCTTCTGGGGCCAACGTCCTGACTTTC
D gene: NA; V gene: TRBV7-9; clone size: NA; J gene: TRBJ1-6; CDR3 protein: CASSLQETKSPLHF; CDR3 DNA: TGTGCCAGCAGCCTACAGGAAACTAAGTCACCCCTCCACTTT
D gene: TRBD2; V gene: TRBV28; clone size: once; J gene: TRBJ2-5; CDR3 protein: CASTASGGAAETQYF; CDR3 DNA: TGTGCCAGCACTGCTAGCGGGGGAGCGGCTGAGACCCAGTACTTC
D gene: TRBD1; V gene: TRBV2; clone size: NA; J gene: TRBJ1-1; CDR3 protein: CASSDRGNQHTEAFF; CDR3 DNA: TGTGCCAGCTCGGACAGGGGAAATCAGCACACTGAAGCTTTCTTT
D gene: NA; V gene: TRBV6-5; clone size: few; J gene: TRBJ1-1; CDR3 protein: CASSYLDRAEAFF; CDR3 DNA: TGTGCCAGCAGTTACCTTGATAGGGCTGAAGCTTTCTTT
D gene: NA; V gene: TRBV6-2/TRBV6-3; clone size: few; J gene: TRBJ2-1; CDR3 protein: CASSYSLGRGRRGSYNEQFF; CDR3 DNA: TGTGCCAGCAGTTACTCGTTGGGCAGGGGACGACGAGGCTCCTACAATGAGCAGTTCTTC
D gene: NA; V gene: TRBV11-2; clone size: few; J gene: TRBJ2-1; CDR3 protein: CASSLGTGGPIYNEQFF; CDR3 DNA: TGTGCCAGCAGCCTGGGGACGGGGGGCCCAATTTACAATGAGCAGTTCTTC
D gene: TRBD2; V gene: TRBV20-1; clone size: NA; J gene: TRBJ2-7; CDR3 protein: CSARSSGDEQYF; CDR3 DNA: TGCAGTGCTAGATCTAGCGGGGATGAGCAGTACTTC